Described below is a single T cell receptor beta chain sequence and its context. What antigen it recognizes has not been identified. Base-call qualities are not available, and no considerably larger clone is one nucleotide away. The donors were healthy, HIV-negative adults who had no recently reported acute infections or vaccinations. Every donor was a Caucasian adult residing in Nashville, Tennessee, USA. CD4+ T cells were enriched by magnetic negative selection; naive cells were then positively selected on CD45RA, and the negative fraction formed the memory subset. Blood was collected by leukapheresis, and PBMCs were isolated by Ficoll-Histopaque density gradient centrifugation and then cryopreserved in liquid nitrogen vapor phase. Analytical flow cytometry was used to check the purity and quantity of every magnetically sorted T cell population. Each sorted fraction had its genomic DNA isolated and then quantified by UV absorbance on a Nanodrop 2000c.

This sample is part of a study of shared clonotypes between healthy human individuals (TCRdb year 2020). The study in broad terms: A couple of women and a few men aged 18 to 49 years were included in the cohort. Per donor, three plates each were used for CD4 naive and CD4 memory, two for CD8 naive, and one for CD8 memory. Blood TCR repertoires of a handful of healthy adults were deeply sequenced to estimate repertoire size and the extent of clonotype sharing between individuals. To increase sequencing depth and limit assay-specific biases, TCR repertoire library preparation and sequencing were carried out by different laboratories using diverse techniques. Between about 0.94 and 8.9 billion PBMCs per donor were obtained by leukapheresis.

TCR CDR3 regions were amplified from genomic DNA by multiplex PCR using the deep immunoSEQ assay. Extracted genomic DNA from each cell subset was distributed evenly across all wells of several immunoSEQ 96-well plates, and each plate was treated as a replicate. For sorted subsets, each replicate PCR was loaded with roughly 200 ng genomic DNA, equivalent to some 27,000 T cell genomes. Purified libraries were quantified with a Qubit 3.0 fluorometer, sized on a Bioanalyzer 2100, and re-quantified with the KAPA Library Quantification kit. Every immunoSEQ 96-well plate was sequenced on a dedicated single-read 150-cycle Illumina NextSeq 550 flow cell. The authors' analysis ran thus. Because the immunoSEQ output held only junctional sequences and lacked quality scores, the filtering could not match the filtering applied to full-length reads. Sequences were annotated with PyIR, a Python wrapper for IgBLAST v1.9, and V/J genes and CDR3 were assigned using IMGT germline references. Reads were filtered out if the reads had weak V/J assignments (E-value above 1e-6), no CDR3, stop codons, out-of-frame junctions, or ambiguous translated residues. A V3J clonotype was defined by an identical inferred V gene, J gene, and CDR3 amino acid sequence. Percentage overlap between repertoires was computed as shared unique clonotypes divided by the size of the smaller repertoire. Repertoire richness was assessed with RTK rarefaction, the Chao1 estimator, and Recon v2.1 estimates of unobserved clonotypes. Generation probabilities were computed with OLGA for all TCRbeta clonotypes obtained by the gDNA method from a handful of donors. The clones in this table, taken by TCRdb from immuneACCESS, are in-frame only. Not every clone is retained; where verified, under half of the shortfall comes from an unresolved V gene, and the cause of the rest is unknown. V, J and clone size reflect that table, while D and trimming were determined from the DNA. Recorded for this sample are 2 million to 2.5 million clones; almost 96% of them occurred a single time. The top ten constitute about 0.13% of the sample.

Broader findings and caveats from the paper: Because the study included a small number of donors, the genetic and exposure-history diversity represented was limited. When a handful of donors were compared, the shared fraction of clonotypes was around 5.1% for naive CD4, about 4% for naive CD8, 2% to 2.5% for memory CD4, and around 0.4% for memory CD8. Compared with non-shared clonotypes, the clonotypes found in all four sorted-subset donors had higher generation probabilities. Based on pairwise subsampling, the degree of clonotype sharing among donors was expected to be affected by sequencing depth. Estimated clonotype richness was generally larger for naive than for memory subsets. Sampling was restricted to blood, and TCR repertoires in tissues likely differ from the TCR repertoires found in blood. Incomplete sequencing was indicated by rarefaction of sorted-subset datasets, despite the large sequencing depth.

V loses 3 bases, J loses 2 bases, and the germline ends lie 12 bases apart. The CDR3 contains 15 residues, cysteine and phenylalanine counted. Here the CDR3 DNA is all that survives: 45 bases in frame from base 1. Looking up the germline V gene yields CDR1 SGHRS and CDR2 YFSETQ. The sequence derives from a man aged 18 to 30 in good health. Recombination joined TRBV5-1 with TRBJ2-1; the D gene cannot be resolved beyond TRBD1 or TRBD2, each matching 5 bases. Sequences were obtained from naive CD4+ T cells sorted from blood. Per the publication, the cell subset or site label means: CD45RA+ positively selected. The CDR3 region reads CASSSNGGPYNEQFF. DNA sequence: TGCGCCAGCAGCTCAAATGGGGGACCCTACAATGAGCAGTTCTTC.